One TCR beta chain is described in this entry. V was cut by 6 bases and J by 4 bases, with 7 bases left in between. The germline V gene encodes CDR1 SNHLY and CDR2 FYNNEI. The CDR3 loop spans 11 amino acids. Original analysis: Amplification from reference gene primers served as the basis for estimated nucleated cell counts. Using immunoSEQ multiplex PCR, the repertoire was profiled, and TCRdb retains in-frame clones only, with some absent. From that table come the V and J calls and clone size; the DNA was used to work out D and trimming. Of tens of thousands of clones in the sample, more than 60% are singletons; the top ten hold about 11%. This specimen comes from a study of blood T cell repertoires in COVID-19. The overall study: There were acute and convalescent COVID-19 samples, and they came from the United States, Italy and Spain. In each case, the material was cDNA or gDNA derived from T cells, B-cell-depleted T cells, or PBMCs.

Sequencing input: peripheral blood. The gene calls are TRBV2 and TRBJ2-7; no firm D call. This clonotype was obtained from a man aged 70-80 years with acute or convalescent COVID-19. Here the CDR3 DNA reads TGTGCCAGCAGCCTCCAGTACGAGCAGTACGTC. It encodes CASSLQYEQYV.